This T cell receptor beta chain was sequenced for a study of T-cell reconstitution after alpha-beta-depleted transplantation in children. Notes on the study in general: T-cell counts and diversity were attributed mostly to newly produced T cells one year after transplant. By about two months after transplant, alpha-beta T cells reportedly arose from several hundred graft clones that had expanded. Day-60 TCRbeta diversity that was high in some patients was derived from surviving recipient T cells and thymic progenitors.

A remark on this clonotype: The antigen remains undetermined.

The authors prepared the TCRbeta library with unique molecular identifiers. TCRdb called the PCR reads again in MiXCR, with one record for every CDR3 protein. The table has 600,000 to 800,000 distinct CDR3 sequences, roughly 14% seen once. Germline CDR1 is MDHEN and CDR2 is SYDVKM. V dropped 5 bases and J dropped 0 bases, with 17 bases sitting between them. The CDR3 is 17 residues long. The rearrangement joins TRBV28 to TRBJ2-1; D may be TRBD2 (6 bases). The input for sequencing was PBMCs, taken before TCRalphabeta/CD19-depleted stem cell transplant. This TCR was recovered from a girl aged 2 to 10 with congenital amegakaryocytic thrombocytopenia, due to receive a stem cell transplant. CDR3 loop: CASSILAFLRSYNEQFF. The CDR3 bases are TGTGCCAGCAGTATACTAGCTTTTCTGCGCTCCTACAATGAGCAGTTCTTC.